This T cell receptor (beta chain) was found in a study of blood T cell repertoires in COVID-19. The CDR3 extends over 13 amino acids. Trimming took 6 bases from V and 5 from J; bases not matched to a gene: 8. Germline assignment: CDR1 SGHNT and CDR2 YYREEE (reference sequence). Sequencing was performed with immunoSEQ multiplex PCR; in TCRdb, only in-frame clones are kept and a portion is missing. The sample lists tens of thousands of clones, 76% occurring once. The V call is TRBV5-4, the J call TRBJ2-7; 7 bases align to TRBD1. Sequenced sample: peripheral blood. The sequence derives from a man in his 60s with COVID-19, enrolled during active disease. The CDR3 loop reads CASNRAGGDEQYF. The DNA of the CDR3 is TGTGCCAGCAACAGGGCAGGGGGAGACGAGCAGTACTTC.